This T cell receptor beta chain came from a study of graft-versus-host responses after intestinal transplantation. On the study more broadly: The recipients all started with anti-thymocyte globulin induction and then took tacrolimus and steroids for roughly three years.

This CDR3 region has 16 residues. V lost 4 bases and J lost 0, with 17 bases in between. The germline CDR1 and CDR2 sequences are SGDLS and YYNGEE. In regard to this clone: Its antigen remains unidentified.

Assay used: immunoSEQ multiplex PCR; TCRdb lists only in-frame clones, some missing. The table has 40,000 or so clones, around 92% seen once; the top ten hold roughly 6.6%. Study-wide findings and caveats: Recipient bone marrow held GvH clones, some seen earlier in ileum or blood. Graft-versus-host to host-versus-graft clonal ratios in allografts were high in patients with graft-donor T cell macrochimerism.

Sequencing used PBMCs, obtained roughly 270 days after transplant. This sequence joins TRBV9 and TRBJ2-7; no clear D gene. This receptor was identified in a human patient who received an intestinal transplant, so some T cells may come from the graft donor. In nucleotides, the CDR3 is TGTGCCAGCAGCCCACGAGCAGTTTCGAGCTCCTACGAGCAGTACTTC. Translated, it gives CASSPRAVSSSYEQYF.